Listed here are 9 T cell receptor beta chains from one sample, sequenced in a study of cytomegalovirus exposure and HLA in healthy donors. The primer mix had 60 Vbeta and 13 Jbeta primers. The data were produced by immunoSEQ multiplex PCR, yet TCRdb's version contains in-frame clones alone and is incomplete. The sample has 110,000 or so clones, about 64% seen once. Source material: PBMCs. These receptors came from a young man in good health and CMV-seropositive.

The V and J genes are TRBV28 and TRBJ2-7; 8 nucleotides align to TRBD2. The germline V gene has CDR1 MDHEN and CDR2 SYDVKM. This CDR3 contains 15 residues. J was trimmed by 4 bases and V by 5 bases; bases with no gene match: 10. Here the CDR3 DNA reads TGTGCCAGCAGTGACCCCTTAGCGGGGATATACGAGCAGTACGTC. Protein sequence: CASSDPLAGIYEQYV.

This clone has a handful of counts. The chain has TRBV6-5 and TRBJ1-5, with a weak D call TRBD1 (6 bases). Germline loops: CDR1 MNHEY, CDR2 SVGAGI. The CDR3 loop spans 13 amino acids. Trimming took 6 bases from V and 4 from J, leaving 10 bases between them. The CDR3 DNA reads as TGTGCCAGCAGCAGAGGGGGTAATCAGCCCCAGCATTTT. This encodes CASSRGGNQPQHF.

Here the CDR3 reads CASSPGVTQYF. In DNA, the CDR3 is TGTGCCAGCAGTCCGGGGGTTACGCAGTATTTT. The chain recombines TRBV6-5 with TRBJ2-3; D is possibly TRBD2 (6 bases). CDR3 length: 11 residues. Trimming removed 5 bases from V and 8 bases from J, with 8 bases in between. The germline V gene has CDR1 MNHEY and CDR2 SVGAGI.

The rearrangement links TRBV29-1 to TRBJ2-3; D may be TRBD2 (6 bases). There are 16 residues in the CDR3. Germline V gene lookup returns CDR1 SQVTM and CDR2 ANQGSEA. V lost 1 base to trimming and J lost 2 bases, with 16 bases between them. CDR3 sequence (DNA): TGCAGCGTTGAAGGCGGGATAACACCTAACACAGATACGCAGTATTTT. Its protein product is CSVEGGITPNTDTQYF.

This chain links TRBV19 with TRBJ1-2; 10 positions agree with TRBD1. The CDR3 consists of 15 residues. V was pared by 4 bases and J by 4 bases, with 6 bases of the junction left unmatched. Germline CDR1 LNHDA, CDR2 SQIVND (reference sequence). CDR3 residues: CASSTTGGLSYGYTF. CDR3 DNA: TGTGCCAGTAGTACGACAGGGGGCCTTTCCTATGGCTACACCTTC.

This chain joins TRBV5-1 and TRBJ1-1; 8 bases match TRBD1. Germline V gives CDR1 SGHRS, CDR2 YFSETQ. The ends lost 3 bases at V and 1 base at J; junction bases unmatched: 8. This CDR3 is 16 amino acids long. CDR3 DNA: TGCGCCAGCAGCTCGGACAGGGTGAGAACGAACACTGAAGCTTTCTTT. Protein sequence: CASSSDRVRTNTEAFF.

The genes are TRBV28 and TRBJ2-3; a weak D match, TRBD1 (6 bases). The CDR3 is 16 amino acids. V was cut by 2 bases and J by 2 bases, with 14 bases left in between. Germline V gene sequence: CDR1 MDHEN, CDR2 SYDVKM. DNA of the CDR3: TGTGCCAGCAGTTTACAGGGGAGAGGGACCACAGATACGCAGTATTTT. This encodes CASSLQGRGTTDTQYF. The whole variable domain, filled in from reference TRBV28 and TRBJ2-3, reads DVKVTQSSRYLVKRTGEKVFLECVQDMDHENMFWYRQDPGLGLRLIYFSYDVKMKEKGDIPEGYSVSREKKERFSLILESASTNQTSMYLCASSLQGRGTTDTQYFGPGTRLTVL.

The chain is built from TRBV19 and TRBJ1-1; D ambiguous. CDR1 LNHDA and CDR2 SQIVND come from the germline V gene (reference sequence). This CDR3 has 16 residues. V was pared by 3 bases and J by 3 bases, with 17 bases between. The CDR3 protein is CASSIYRVRADTEAFF. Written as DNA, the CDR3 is TGTGCCAGTAGTATTTATAGGGTAAGAGCGGACACTGAAGCTTTCTTT.

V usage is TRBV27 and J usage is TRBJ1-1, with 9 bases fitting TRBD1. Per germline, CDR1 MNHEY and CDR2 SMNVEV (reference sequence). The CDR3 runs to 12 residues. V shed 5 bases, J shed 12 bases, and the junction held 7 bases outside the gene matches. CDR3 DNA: TGTGCCAGCAGTCTAGACAGGGGGGAAACTTTCTTT. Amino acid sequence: CASSLDRGETFF.